This T cell receptor beta chain originates from a study of technical replicates of blood from four donors (dated by TCRdb to about 2017). Libraries were built with the immunoSEQ multiplex PCR assay. Here the immuneACCESS table is served through TCRdb, limited to in-frame sequences with V and J called. Missing clones are a known gap in these copies; in checked studies unresolved V genes cover under half, and the rest lacks a known reason. In this sample the table shows 95,000 or so clones, approximately 96% of which occur a single time. The leading ten clones occupy roughly 0.33% of the sample. Remarks on this clone: Its antigen is still unknown. Nothing much larger sits one base from this clone, and base qualities are not available.

Sequencing was carried out using T cells isolated from PBMCs. This receptor was obtained from a human donor in good health.

The CDR3 protein: CASSSTGLGTQYF. At the DNA level, the sequence is TGTGCCAGCAGTTCGACAGGGCTTGGGACCCAGTACTTC. In this chain, TRBV27 is recombined with TRBJ2-5; a stretch of 7 junction bases matches TRBD1. Counted from cysteine to phenylalanine, this CDR3 has 13 amino acids. Only the CDR3 portion is preserved as DNA: 39 bases, with reading frame beginning at the first base. From a lookup of the germline V gene (reference sequence), CDR1 and CDR2 are MNHEY and SMNVEV. V trim: 4 bases; J trim: 7 bases; unmatched bases: 6.